A single T cell receptor beta chain is shown here with its context. The method was immunoSEQ multiplex PCR; TCRdb's version includes in-frame clones alone and lacks a portion of them. This sample carries more than 55,000 clones, 75% to 95% of them seen once, and the ten largest clones take 1% to 1.5%. The sample comes from a study of T cell changes during pregnancy in multiple sclerosis. Germline CDR1 SGDLS, CDR2 YYNGEE. The V end lost 0 bases, the J end lost 1 base, and 16 bases lay between the germline ends. This CDR3 spans 18 amino acids. The rearrangement uses TRBV9 and TRBJ2-2; D may be TRBD2 (6 bases). Sequenced here: peripheral blood, sampled after pregnancy. This TCR derives from a female donor in good health, enrolled as a control in a pregnancy study. The DNA of the CDR3 is TGTGCCAGCAGCGTAGGGATTAGCGGAGTGATGAACACCGGGGAGCTGTTTTTT. It yields the protein CASSVGISGVMNTGELFF.